Each of the 21 T cell receptor beta chains below was sequenced from the same sample in a study of tumor-infiltrating lymphocytes in primary liver carcinoma. Co-extracted RNA and DNA came from roughly 20-30 mg of unsorted bulk tissue. Using a constant-region primer together with ProtoScript II reverse transcriptase, TCR beta cDNA was made from 500 to 650 ng of total RNA. TCR beta libraries came from three nested multiplex PCR rounds using slightly modified ARM-PCR. PCR rounds one and two used TRBV1-TRBV30 forward primers with a C-beta reverse primer for 10 cycles each. TCRdb passed the multiplex PCR reads through MiXCR, listing each CDR3 protein once. The sample carries over 95,000 distinct CDR3 sequences, around two thirds recorded once. Input material: liver tumor tissue from sampling region 5. Regarding subset: tumor region T5, tumor centre. Receptor source: a woman in her fifties or sixties with primary liver carcinoma and hepatitis B virus infection.

This clonotype was detected ten times or more. The chain recombines TRBV7-9 with TRBJ2-2; no firm D call. This CDR3 has 15 residues. V was trimmed by 3 bases and J by 0 bases, leaving 8 bases between them. Germline V gene sequence: CDR1 SEHNR, CDR2 FQNEAQ (reference sequence). CDR3 region: CASSFGVTNTGELFF. The CDR3 DNA reads TGTGCCAGCAGCTTTGGGGTGACGAACACCGGGGAGCTGTTTTTT.

Turning to this clonotype: At one end the junction does not follow the germline gene, possibly because of a read error. This sequence joins TRBV28 and TRBJ1-1; D remains ambiguous. Per the germline V gene, CDR1 is MDHEN and CDR2 is SYDVKM. The CDR3 spans 12 residues. The CDR3 bases are TGTGCCAGCAGTTTACGATTGACTGAAGTTTTCTTT. This gives the protein CASSLRLTEVFF. The variable domain in full, with the rest retrieved from reference TRBV28 and TRBJ1-1, is DVKVTQSSRYLVKRTGEKVFLECVQDMDHENMFWYRQDPGLGLRLIYFSYDVKMKEKGDIPEGYSVSREKKERFSLILESASTNQTSMYLCASSLRLTEVFFGQGTRLTVV.

This clonotype is classed as medium-sized. The V gene is TRBV4-2, the J gene TRBJ1-3; tentative D call: TRBD1 (5 bases). Between the trimmed V and J ends, which lost 0 bases and 2 bases, there was a span of 11 bases. Germline loops: CDR1 LGHNA, CDR2 YNFKEQ. This CDR3 region has 16 residues. CDR3 coding DNA: TGTGCCAGCAGCCAAGATGAAGGGGATACTGGAAACACCATATATTTT. Translation gives CASSQDEGDTGNTIYF.

As regards this clonotype: This CDR3 fails to terminate in the conserved phenylalanine or tryptophan, so it likely reflects a read error. The rearrangement links TRBV10-3 to TRBJ1-5, with unresolved D. The CDR3 is 12 residues long. Germline assignment: CDR1 ENHRY and CDR2 SYGVKD. This CDR3 is CAISTTNQPQHL. The CDR3 nucleotides are TGTGCTATCTCGACGACAAATCAGCCCCAGCATTTG.

Points on this clonotype: A much bigger clone sits one base away, suggesting this may be a read error. The J gene is TRBJ2-5, the V gene TRBV2, with D possibly matching TRBD1 (6 bases). Germline values: CDR1 SNHLY, CDR2 FYNNEI. The V end lost 6 bases, the J end lost 4 bases, and 12 bases lay between the germline ends. The CDR3 is 13 residues long. CDR3 protein: CASRPTGRETQYF. The CDR3, as DNA: TGTGCCAGCAGACCCACAGGGCGAGAGACCCAGTACTTC.

Regarding this clonotype: Because the CDR3 is missing its conserved closing phenylalanine or tryptophan, this is likely a read error. The DNA is left out, because the CDR3 cannot be placed on it with certainty; the CDR3 is given as TCRdb lists it. The chain employs TRBV29-1 and TRBJ2-7. With termini counted, the CDR3 has 11 amino acids. CDR1 and CDR2 from the germline V gene are SQVTM and ANQGSEA. The CDR3: CSVEYNYEQYL.

The gene calls are TRBV6-1 and TRBJ2-3; D remains unclear. The CDR3 length is 14 residues. Between the trimmed V and J ends, which lost 4 bases and 7 bases, there was a span of 15 bases. The germline gives CDR1 MNHNS, CDR2 SASEGT. CDR3 region: CASSGGGPTYTQYF. DNA for the CDR3: TGTGCCAGCAGTGGTGGTGGCCCTACATATACGCAGTATTTT.

A word on this clonotype: Germline is not matched at one junction end, which may reflect a read error. The rearrangement links TRBV4-1 to TRBJ2-1; TRBD2 matches 14 bases. The CDR3 loop spans 15 amino acids. CDR1 is MGHRA, CDR2 YSYEKL, per germline. DNA for the CDR3: TGCGCCAGCAGCCCGAGACTAGCGGGAGGGAATGAGCAATTCTTC. Translation: CASSPRLAGGNEQFF.

With respect to this clonotype: This may arise from a read error, as a much more abundant clone is one base away. The CDR3 loop reads CASSSRCEQFF. For the CDR3, the DNA is TGTGCCAGCAGCTCTAGGTGTGAGCAGTTCTTC. J is TRBJ2-1 and V is TRBV28, with D unresolved. CDR3 size: 11 residues. From germline, CDR1 is MDHEN and CDR2 SYDVKM. Between the trimmed V and J ends, which lost 6 bases and 9 bases, there was a span of 9 bases.

A word on this clonotype: The junction and the germline gene differ at one end; a read error may be behind it. CDR3 in amino acids: CASSLTGAGSYDYTF. The CDR3 coding sequence is TGTGCCAGCAGTTTAACCGGGGCAGGGAGCTATGACTACACCTTC. The V gene is TRBV28, the J gene TRBJ1-2; maybe TRBD1 (5 bases). Germline CDR1 reads MDHEN; CDR2 reads SYDVKM. This CDR3 region has 15 residues.

A note on this clonotype: This may be a read error, as it is one base from a much larger clone. This chain uses TRBV5-5 with TRBJ1-4; 7 positions agree with TRBD1. Looked up from germline, CDR1 is SGHKS and CDR2 is YYEKEE (reference sequence). This CDR3 spans 15 amino acids. Germline trimming cut 4 bases from V and 5 bases from J; bases unmatched to any gene: 8. The CDR3 DNA follows: TGTGCCAGCAGCCGGGGCGGGACAGCGAATGAAAAACTGTTTTTT. Its protein is CASSRGGTANEKLFF.

The chain carries TRBV29-1 and TRBJ2-1; TRBD2 matches at 10 bases. The germline CDR1 and CDR2 sequences are SQVTM and ANQGSEA. Germline trimming cut 4 bases from V and 15 bases from J; bases unmatched to any gene: 15. The CDR3 runs 14 residues. The DNA for the CDR3 is TGCAGCGTTGCAGGGACTAGCGAGAAGTATGGGCGGTTCTTC. This codes for CSVAGTSEKYGRFF.

With regard to this clonotype: One junction end does not reproduce the germline sequence, and a read error may be involved. The chain joins TRBV6-2 or TRBV6-3 to TRBJ2-1, with a tentative D call TRBD1 (6 bases). The germline V gene encodes CDR1 MNHEY and CDR2 SVGEGT. This CDR3 comprises 16 residues. CDR3 coding DNA: TGTACCAGCAAAACTTCGGTGAACACCCGGGACAATGAGCAATTCTTC. As protein: CTSKTSVNTRDNEQFF.

This clonotype was detected only a few times. An end of the junction differs from the germline gene, which may be a read error. This chain connects TRBV11-2 to TRBJ1-1; no firm D call. Germline V gives CDR1 SGHAT, CDR2 FQNNGV. The CDR3 has 17 amino acids. Written as DNA, the CDR3 is TGTGCCAGCAGCTCCCGACCGACGCGAGAGGCGAACACTGGAGCTTTCTTT. Its translation: CASSSRPTREANTGAFF.

As to this clonotype: The junction differs from germline at one of its ends, possibly a read error. The genes are TRBV6-1 and TRBJ1-2; unclear D gene. The CDR3 extends over 15 amino acids. Germline values: CDR1 MNHNS, CDR2 SASEGT. The CDR3, as DNA: TGTGCCAGCAGTGTAGGCTCCTGGGGAACGTATGGCTACGTCTTC. This gives the protein CASSVGSWGTYGYVF.

Worth noting for this clonotype: A much larger clone is a single base away; this may be a read error. The chain carries TRBV7-9 and TRBJ1-1; no firm D call. This CDR3 is 14 amino acids long. Germline CDR1 SEHNR, CDR2 FQNEAQ (reference sequence). DNA for the CDR3: TGTGTCAGCAGCAAAGACCTCGTTGACACTGAAGCTTTCTTT. Encoded protein: CVSSKDLVDTEAFF.

With respect to this clonotype: A read error is likely, as this CDR3 ends without the conserved phenylalanine or tryptophan. The rearrangement joins TRBV7-9 to TRBJ2-3; 13 nucleotides line up with TRBD2. This CDR3 comprises 16 residues. Germline V gene data show CDR1 as SEHNR and CDR2 as FQNEAQ (reference sequence). The CDR3 DNA reads as TGTGCCAGCAGCATAGGACTAGCGGGAGTCGGAGATAAGCAGTATTAT. It specifies CASSIGLAGVGDKQYY.

The gene calls are TRBV29-1 and TRBJ1-4; 9 bases fit TRBD1. Germline lookup yields CDR1 SQVTM and CDR2 ANQGSEA. The CDR3 is 13 residues long. The CDR3 spells CIETGTGREKLFF. The DNA for the CDR3 is TGCATCGAAACCGGGACAGGGAGAGAAAAACTGTTTTTT.

This clonotype showed up many times. The gene calls are TRBV5-4 and TRBJ2-6; 11 bases agree with TRBD2. The CDR3 covers 18 residues. J lost 2 bases, V lost 0 bases, and 4 bases had no gene match. Germline lookup yields CDR1 SGHNT and CDR2 YYREEE (reference sequence). CDR3 DNA sequence: TGTGCCAGCAGCTTGGGCCTAGCGGGAGGAGCTGGGGCCAACGTCCTGACTTTC. Residues: CASSLGLAGGAGANVLTF.

This clonotype was picked up many times. This chain uses TRBV5-4 with TRBJ2-2, with 7 bases identical to TRBD2. The CDR3 is 16 residues long. V lost 1 base and J lost 2; bases outside the gene matches: 5. Germline V gene lookup returns CDR1 SGHNT and CDR2 YYREEE (reference sequence). The CDR3 nucleotides are TGTGCCAGCAGCTTGCGGCGGGAGATAAACACCGGGGAGCTGTTTTTT. Encoded protein: CASSLRREINTGELFF. The entire variable domain, with the rest obtained from reference TRBV5-4 and TRBJ2-2, is as follows: ETGVTQSPTHLIKTRGQQVTLRCSSQSGHNTVSWYQQALGQGPQFIFQYYREEENGRGNFPPRFSGLQFPNYSSELNVNALELDDSALYLCASSLRREINTGELFFGEGSRLTVL.

In this sample, this clonotype turned up once. One end of the junction fails to match germline, which may point to a read error. The V and J genes are TRBV11-1 and TRBJ2-1, with 7 bases lining up with TRBD1. The length of the CDR3 is 13 residues. Germline CDR1 and CDR2: SGHAT and FQDESV (reference sequence). In DNA form, the CDR3 reads TGTACCAGCAGGGTGGACAGGCGAAATGAGCAGTTCTTC. This translates into CTSRVDRRNEQFF.